These 9 T cell receptor beta chains originate from one sample sequenced in a study of graft-versus-host responses after intestinal transplantation. Profiling relied on immunoSEQ multiplex PCR, and the TCRdb table lists in-frame clones only, not all of them. The table records around 8,000 clones, about a third of them present only once. Irradiated, violet-dye-labeled stimulators (approximately 200,000) were plated alongside approximately 200,000 CFSE-labeled responders. This material consisted of alloreactive CD8+ T cells from a mixed lymphocyte reaction culture, taken before intestinal transplant. Subset meaning: CFSE-low proliferating T cells sorted from approximately six-day pre-transplant mixed lymphocyte reaction (GvH or HvG direction). The receptors here all came from a human patient who received an intestinal transplant.

This clone was seen only a few times. The V call is TRBV9, the J call TRBJ2-7; the match to TRBD1 covers 7 bases. Germline CDR1 is SGDLS and CDR2 is YYNGEE. The CDR3 is made up of 16 amino acids. The J segment lost 3 bases and the V segment lost 2 bases, leaving 11 bases of the junction unmatched. The CDR3 region has the DNA TGTGCCAGCAGCGTTTCTATCGGGCAGGGGGTCTACGAGCAGTACTTC. It codes for CASSVSIGQGVYEQYF.

This clone is labeled medium-sized. This chain connects TRBV14 to TRBJ1-6, with TRBD1 identical over 9 bases. The CDR3 is 16 amino acids. Germline-derived CDR1 and CDR2 are SGHDN and FVKESK. V gave up 0 bases and J gave up 9 bases; unmatched junction bases: 6. CDR3 in DNA: TGTGCCAGCAGCCAAGAATATGGGACAGGGATTTCACCCCTCCACTTT. Encoded protein: CASSQEYGTGISPLHF.

This clone was detected a few times. The gene calls are TRBV7-2 and TRBJ2-2, with D possibly being TRBD1 (6 bases). Germline V gives CDR1 SGHTA, CDR2 FQGNSA. Between the trimmed V and J ends, which lost 1 base and 6 bases, there was a span of 6 bases. The CDR3 loop spans 13 amino acids. The CDR3 nucleotides read TGTGCCAGCAGCTTAGGGACAGCCGGGGAGCTGTTTTTT. As protein: CASSLGTAGELFF.

This clone qualifies as medium-sized. The V call is TRBV27, the J call TRBJ1-1, with a weak D call TRBD1 (6 bases). V lost 6 bases to trimming and J lost 5 bases, with 10 bases between them. CDR3 length: 12 residues. Per the germline V gene, CDR1 is MNHEY and CDR2 is SMNVEV (reference sequence). CDR3 nucleotides: TGTGCCAGCAGACTAGGGGGAACTGAAGCTTTCTTT. Translating it yields CASRLGGTEAFF.

This clone is judged medium-sized. The CDR3 coding sequence is TGTGCCACACCTCTCGGGACAGGGGTCTACGAGCAGTACTTC. This translates into CATPLGTGVYEQYF. The V call is TRBV6-1, the J call TRBJ2-7; 10 bases align to TRBD1. V trimming: 10 bases; J trimming: 3 bases; junction bases outside the gene matches: 9. Germline V lookup: CDR1 MNHNS, CDR2 SASEGT. CDR3 length: 14 amino acids.

This clone turned up a few times. The genes are TRBV11-1 and TRBJ1-6, with D possibly matching TRBD1 (5 bases). The germline CDR1 and CDR2 sequences are SGHAT and FQDESV (reference sequence). Between the trimmed V and J ends, which lost 1 base and 0 bases, there was a span of 7 bases. The CDR3 loop spans 16 amino acids. The CDR3 coding sequence is TGTGCCAGCAGCTTAGGCGGGGGCTCCTATAATTCACCCCTCCACTTT. This sequence encodes CASSLGGGSYNSPLHF.

This chain connects TRBV7-8 to TRBJ2-7; 9 bases are a match to TRBD2. Germline-derived CDR1 and CDR2 are SGHVS and FQNEAQ. Trimming cost V 5 bases and J 3 bases; bases outside gene matches: 20. The CDR3 sequence is 19 residues long. In DNA form, the CDR3 reads TGTGCCAGCAGCCCAATCCTAGCGGGACAGAGACCCAATATCTACGAGCAGTACTTC. It translates to CASSPILAGQRPNIYEQYF.

In this sample, this clone turned up a few times. This chain's CDR3 is CSVFTNSGAHTF. The CDR3 region has the DNA TGCAGCGTCTTTACCAACAGTGGGGCCCACACCTTC. V and J are TRBV29-1 and TRBJ1-2; D might be TRBD1 (5 bases). Germline V lookup: CDR1 SQVTM, CDR2 ANQGSEA. V was cut by 6 bases and J by 12 bases, with 20 bases left in between. This CDR3 contains 12 residues.

The rearrangement joins TRBV4-1 to TRBJ2-5; D uncertain. V lost 0 bases and J lost 1, with 12 bases in between. The V gene's germline CDR1 is MGHRA and CDR2 YSYEKL. This CDR3 is built from 16 residues. CDR3 sequence: CASSQDLGLSQETQYF. CDR3 in DNA: TGCGCCAGCAGCCAAGATTTGGGCCTCTCCCAAGAGACCCAGTACTTC.